The clone carrying this TCR beta chain was observed a single time. The data were obtained in a study of blood T cell repertoires in COVID-19. Data came from immunoSEQ multiplex PCR; TCRdb stores just in-frame clones and leaves some out. This table has 100,000 to 150,000 clones, about 80% appearing once. The TCR comes from a man between 60 and 70 years old with acute or convalescent COVID-19. Sequencing input: peripheral blood.

Written as DNA, the CDR3 is TGTGCCAGTAGTAACAGGGACATCGGGCAGTATTTT. Translation: CASSNRDIGQYF. The gene calls are TRBV19 and TRBJ2-3, with D tentatively TRBD1 (6 bases). The CDR3 runs to 12 residues. V lost 4 bases to trimming and J lost 11 bases, with 13 bases between them. Germline CDR1 and CDR2: LNHDA and SQIVND (reference sequence).